Shown below are 10 T cell receptor beta chains from a single sample sequenced in a study of preoperative IRX-2 immunotherapy in early breast cancer. Profiled with immunoSEQ multiplex PCR; TCRdb holds only in-frame clones, not every one. The table records around 62,000 clones, less than 95% of them present only once. Sample treatment: preoperative locoregional IRX-2 cytokine immunotherapy. The sample was gathered from a patient treated with IRX-2 immunotherapy. These TCRs come from a human donor with breast cancer.

The chain is built from TRBV28 and TRBJ2-1; 10 bases align to TRBD2. This CDR3 has 13 residues. Trimming cost V 7 bases and J 8 bases; bases outside gene matches: 5. Germline values: CDR1 MDHEN, CDR2 SYDVKM. The CDR3 region has the DNA TGTGCCAGCAATAGCGGGAGGATCGATGAGCAGTTCTTC. Protein product: CASNSGRIDEQFF. The complete variable domain, with remaining parts taken from reference TRBV28 and TRBJ2-1, reads DVKVTQSSRYLVKRTGEKVFLECVQDMDHENMFWYRQDPGLGLRLIYFSYDVKMKEKGDIPEGYSVSREKKERFSLILESASTNQTSMYLCASNSGRIDEQFFGPGTRLTVL.

DNA of the CDR3: TGTGCCAGTAGTATAAAGACAGGTTCCTACGAGCAGTACTTC. It yields the protein CASSIKTGSYEQYF. This rearrangement joins TRBV19 to TRBJ2-7; tentative D call: TRBD1 (6 bases). The germline V gene has CDR1 LNHDA and CDR2 SQIVND (reference sequence). Trimming stripped 2 bases from V and 1 base from J, with 9 bases between. CDR3 length: 14 residues.

J is TRBJ1-2 and V is TRBV4-3; a possible D gene is TRBD1 (5 bases). Germline CDR1 LGHNA, CDR2 YSLEER. The CDR3 is 15 amino acids. Deletions cut 0 bases from V and 4 bases from J, with 12 bases between. The CDR3: CASSQDTGTAYGYTF. CDR3 bases: TGCGCCAGCAGCCAAGATACGGGGACGGCCTATGGCTACACCTTC.

This sequence joins TRBV18 and TRBJ1-6, with a weak D call TRBD1 (6 bases). The CDR3 extends over 13 amino acids. The V and J ends lost 2 bases and 10 bases respectively, with 9 bases between them. The germline CDR1 and CDR2 sequences are KGHSH and LQKENI. Here the CDR3 DNA reads TGTGCCAGCTCACCAGGGACAAGGTCACCCCTCCACTTT. Its protein product is CASSPGTRSPLHF.

V gene TRBV30 combines with J gene TRBJ1-2; D is ambiguous. V lost 0 bases and J 6 bases, leaving 11 bases between the germline ends. CDR1 GTSNPN and CDR2 SVGIG come from the germline V gene (reference sequence). This CDR3 spans 13 amino acids. The CDR3 nucleotides are TGTGCCTGGAGTGTACTCTTGGGGAATGGCTACACCTTC. Amino acids: CAWSVLLGNGYTF.

V usage is TRBV7-4 and J usage is TRBJ2-5; D gene uncertain. Germline values: CDR1 SGHVT, CDR2 SQSDAQ. The length of the CDR3 is 12 residues. V was cut by 5 bases and J by 10 bases, with 14 bases left in between. This CDR3 reads CASSGSRLDQYF. The CDR3 DNA reads TGTGCCAGCAGCGGGTCCAGGTTGGACCAGTACTTC.

This clone was found once. This rearrangement joins TRBV7-2 to TRBJ2-3; the D is unclear. The CDR3 is 13 residues long. Germline V gene sequence: CDR1 SGHTA, CDR2 FQGNSA. The V end was cut by 2 bases, the J end by 5 bases, with 8 bases between. The DNA for the CDR3 is TGTGCCAGCAGCTTACCAGCGTTAGATACGCAGTATTTT. Translated, it gives CASSLPALDTQYF.

The genes are TRBV28 and TRBJ2-5; tentatively, D is TRBD1 (7 bases). Germline V gene sequence: CDR1 MDHEN, CDR2 SYDVKM. CDR3 size: 13 residues. Trimming removed 8 bases from V and 4 bases from J, with 14 bases in between. This CDR3 is CASGYRGGETQYF. The CDR3 nucleotides are TGTGCCAGCGGGTACAGGGGAGGAGAGACCCAGTACTTC.

The gene calls are TRBV5-6 and TRBJ1-5; D call uncertain. CDR1 SGHDT and CDR2 YYEEEE come from the germline V gene. V lost 4 bases, J lost 3 bases, and 11 bases lay in between. This CDR3 contains 14 residues. Here the CDR3 reads CASSGGRFNQPQHF. The CDR3 DNA reads as TGTGCCAGCAGCGGCGGACGGTTCAATCAGCCCCAGCATTTT.

This clone was seen once. The rearrangement links TRBV18 to TRBJ2-3; D unclear. V was shortened by 3 bases and J by 4 bases, with 5 bases between the two germline ends. The length of the CDR3 is 12 residues. The germline V gene has CDR1 KGHSH and CDR2 LQKENI. CDR3 loop: CASSPAADTQYF. The DNA for the CDR3 is TGTGCCAGCTCACCCGCGGCAGATACGCAGTATTTT. The full variable domain, its missing parts supplied by reference TRBV18 and TRBJ2-3, is NAGVMQNPRHLVRRRGQEARLRCSPMKGHSHVYWYRQLPEEGLKFMVYLQKENIIDESGMPKERFSAEFPKEGPSILRIQQVVRGDSAAYFCASSPAADTQYFGPGTRLTVL.